This TCR beta chain came from a study of Tregs in tolerant kidney transplant recipients. Trimming removed 1 base from V and 6 bases from J, with 6 bases in between. The CDR3 covers 13 residues. Germline-derived CDR1 and CDR2 are MGHRA and YSYEKL. Generated by immunoSEQ multiplex PCR, the TCRdb table keeps only in-frame clones and is missing some. The sample lists about 64,000 clones; approximately 89% were seen once. The nonmyeloablative bone marrow transplants came from related graft donors, with transient mixed chimerism. This chain uses TRBV4-1 with TRBJ2-2; D is unresolved. The sample was CD4+ T cells from blood (PBMCs), taken 6 months after the transplant. This TCR was recovered from a human patient who received a combined kidney and bone marrow transplant. These T cells may partly come from the graft donor. CDR3 region: CASSQGLAGELFF. As DNA, the CDR3 is TGCGCCAGCAGCCAAGGGCTGGCCGGGGAGCTGTTTTTT.